Each of the 18 T cell receptor beta chains below was sequenced from the same sample in a study of T cells in Graves' hyperthyroidism and ophthalmopathy. Using RNA transcripts as the source, TCR beta CDR3 regions were amplified. The HTBI primer set drove a first-round RT-PCR of the TCR CDR3. Each CDR3 protein is one row after TCRdb ran MiXCR on the multiplex PCR reads. The repertoire includes roughly 570,000 distinct CDR3 sequences, roughly 50% of them detected once, and more than 7% sits in the top ten. The specimen sequenced was peripheral blood or thyroid tissue (not recorded which). These receptors were taken from a woman aged 18-29 years with Graves' hyperthyroidism.

This clonotype has ten or more counts. The chain uses TRBV12-3 or TRBV12-4 and TRBJ2-7, with D maybe TRBD2 (6 bases). Trimming shortened V by 7 bases and J by 0 bases, and 19 bases separated the two germline ends. The CDR3 is 16 residues long. As DNA, the CDR3 is TGTGCCAGCATTCATCATGGGGGGTTCACCTCCTACGAGCAGTACTTC. Its protein product is CASIHHGGFTSYEQYF.

The genes are TRBV2 and TRBJ2-5, with D maybe TRBD2 (6 bases). The CDR3 sequence is 17 residues long. V lost 2 bases and J lost 1, with 17 bases in between. CDR1 and CDR2 (germline): SNHLY, FYNNEI. The CDR3 loop is CASSERIRERAQETQYF. CDR3 sequence (DNA): TGTGCCAGCAGTGAACGCATACGGGAGAGGGCCCAAGAGACCCAGTACTTC.

This clonotype was seen repeatedly, ten times or more. CDR3 loop: CASSPHHEQYF. In DNA form, the CDR3 reads TGTGCCAGCAGCCCACATCACGAGCAGTACTTC. The chain uses TRBV7-9 and TRBJ2-7; no firm D call. Germline CDR1 and CDR2: SEHNR and FQNEAQ (reference sequence). The length of the CDR3 is 11 residues. Trimming stripped 5 bases from V and 5 bases from J, with 7 bases between. Together with reference TRBV7-9 and TRBJ2-7, the CDR3 gives the full variable domain: DTGVSQNPRHKITKRGQNVTFRCDPISEHNRLYWYRQTLGQGPEFLTYFQNEAQLEKSRLLSDRFSAERPKGSFSTLEIQRTEQGDSAMYLCASSPHHEQYFGPGTRLTVT.

This clonotype was recorded at least ten times. The chain employs TRBV15 and TRBJ1-1; 8 nucleotides align to TRBD1. The junction had 8 bases not matched to a gene; V was cut back by 3 bases and J by 8 bases. The CDR3 has 14 residues. The germline CDR1 and CDR2 sequences are LNHNV and YYDKDF (reference sequence). CDR3 bases: TGTGCCACCAGCAGGTCAGGACAGGGCGGAGAAGCTTTCTTT. Residues: CATSRSGQGGEAFF. Drawing the rest from reference TRBV15 and TRBJ1-1, the complete variable domain is DAMVIQNPRYQVTQFGKPVTLSCSQTLNHNVMYWYQQKSSQAPKLLFHYYDKDFNNEADTPDNFQSRRPNTSFCFLDIRSPGLGDTAMYLCATSRSGQGGEAFFGQGTRLTVV.

This clonotype was detected many times. The rearrangement joins TRBV27 to TRBJ1-6, with D unresolved. Germline assignment: CDR1 MNHEY and CDR2 SMNVEV (reference sequence). Between the trimmed V and J ends, which lost 5 bases and 8 bases, there was a span of 10 bases. CDR3 length equals 13 residues. This CDR3 is CASSGVADSPLHF. CDR3 nucleotide sequence: TGTGCCAGCAGTGGGGTAGCGGATTCACCCCTCCACTTT.

This chain joins TRBV12-3 or TRBV12-4 and TRBJ2-7; D gene unclear. The length of the CDR3 is 10 residues. The V end lost 7 bases, the J end lost 9 bases, and 10 bases lay between the germline ends. The CDR3 coding sequence is TGTGCCAGCACCGAGATAGGGCAGTACTTC. It codes for CASTEIGQYF.

This clonotype was counted at least ten times. The chain has TRBV7-9 and TRBJ1-2, with TRBD1 as a possible D gene (6 bases). Trimming left V 5 bases short and J 4 bases short, with 23 bases between. The germline gives CDR1 SEHNR, CDR2 FQNEAQ (reference sequence). The CDR3 spans 17 residues. In DNA form, the CDR3 reads TGTGCCAGCAGCCCAAGCGGGACATTTCCAAGGATCTATGGCTACACCTTC. Its translation: CASSPSGTFPRIYGYTF.

The chain recombines TRBV2 with TRBJ2-6, with a tentative D call TRBD1 (6 bases). Germline CDR1 SNHLY, CDR2 FYNNEI. The CDR3 consists of 17 residues. Between the trimmed V and J ends, which lost 1 base and 0 bases, there was a span of 10 bases. CDR3 loop: CASSEGLQGSGANVLTF. DNA of the CDR3: TGTGCCAGCAGTGAAGGGTTACAGGGCTCTGGGGCCAACGTCCTGACTTTC.

V is TRBV24-1 and J is TRBJ2-7; 9 positions match TRBD1. Germline lookup yields CDR1 KGHDR and CDR2 SFDVKD. J gave up 5 bases and V 2 bases, and 6 bases lay outside the gene matches. The CDR3 length is 15 residues. The CDR3 sequence is CATSDSGTGNNEQYF. The CDR3 DNA reads TGTGCCACCAGTGATTCAGGGACAGGGAACAACGAGCAGTACTTC.

This clonotype was recorded many times. One junction end disagrees with the germline gene, perhaps due to a read error. The chain joins TRBV5-1 to TRBJ2-7, with 8 positions matching TRBD1. This CDR3 is built from 15 residues. The germline V gene encodes CDR1 SGHRS and CDR2 YFSETQ. The CDR3 is CASSLGAGGRDEQYF. The CDR3 nucleotides are TGCGCCAGCAGTTTGGGCGCAGGGGGCCGGGATGAGCAGTACTTC.

This clonotype was observed at least ten times. The chain is built from TRBV5-1 and TRBJ2-2; D remains ambiguous. Germline V lookup: CDR1 SGHRS, CDR2 YFSETQ. There are 15 residues in the CDR3. V lost 1 base and J 0 bases, leaving 7 bases between the germline ends. The CDR3 DNA reads TGCGCCAGCAGCTTGACAGAGCCGAACACCGGGGAGCTGTTTTTT. Amino acids: CASSLTEPNTGELFF.

This clonotype was counted ten times or more. The J gene is TRBJ2-2, the V gene TRBV7-3; TRBD2 agrees at 15 bases. The germline gives CDR1 SGHTA, CDR2 FQGTGA. J gave up 5 bases and V 4 bases, and 5 bases lay outside the gene matches. The CDR3 runs to 17 residues. In DNA, the CDR3 is TGTGCCAGCAGCTCCAAGGGACTAGCGGGAGGAACCGGGGAGCTGTTTTTT. This translates into CASSSKGLAGGTGELFF.

The rearrangement joins TRBV6-5 to TRBJ1-2; D ambiguous. CDR1 is MNHEY, CDR2 SVGAGI, per germline. The ends were cut back, 2 bases at V and 5 bases at J, with 9 bases in the middle. The CDR3 has 13 residues. The CDR3 protein is CASSYGVGYGYTF. CDR3 nucleotide sequence: TGTGCCAGCAGTTACGGCGTGGGGTATGGCTACACCTTC.

The chain recombines TRBV12-3 or TRBV12-4 with TRBJ2-7; perhaps TRBD2 as D (6 bases). V lost 5 bases and J lost 5, with 19 bases in between. The CDR3 loop spans 15 amino acids. In nucleotides, the CDR3 is TGTGCCAGCAGTCCTTTAGCGGAATTTAGCCACGAGCAGTACTTC. Protein: CASSPLAEFSHEQYF.

This clonotype was picked up many times. The rearrangement links TRBV5-6 to TRBJ1-1; a possible D gene is TRBD1 (6 bases). Germline V gives CDR1 SGHDT, CDR2 YYEEEE. V gave up 0 bases and J gave up 1 base, with 13 bases separating them. CDR3 length equals 16 residues. CDR3 residues: CASSLAQGLRNTEAFF. For the CDR3, the DNA is TGTGCCAGCAGCTTGGCTCAGGGGTTGAGGAACACTGAAGCTTTCTTT.

The chain carries TRBV7-2 and TRBJ2-7; D may be TRBD1 (5 bases). V was shortened by 1 base and J by 4 bases, with 14 bases between the two germline ends. The CDR3 is 15 residues long. The germline gives CDR1 SGHTA, CDR2 FQGNSA. The CDR3 DNA sequence: TGTGCCAGCAGCTTAGGAGGCAGGGTCGGGTACGAGCAGTACTTC. This sequence encodes CASSLGGRVGYEQYF.

The V call is TRBV20-1, the J call TRBJ1-2, with D tentatively TRBD1 (6 bases). This CDR3 has 13 amino acids. Germline V gene data show CDR1 as DFQATT and CDR2 as SNEGSKA (reference sequence). The V end was cut by 2 bases, the J end by 7 bases, with 14 bases between. The DNA of the CDR3 is TGCAGTGCTAGATCGTACAGGGTCAGTGGCTACACCTTC. It codes for CSARSYRVSGYTF.

The chain recombines TRBV20-1 with TRBJ1-6; no clear D gene. The germline gives CDR1 DFQATT, CDR2 SNEGSKA (reference sequence). V dropped 0 bases and J dropped 8 bases, with 11 bases sitting between them. This CDR3 contains 14 residues. In DNA form, the CDR3 reads TGCAGTGCTAGAGAGAGGACCGCTTATTCACCCCTCCACTTT. It codes for CSARERTAYSPLHF.